What follows are 5 T cell receptor beta chains derived from one specimen sequenced in a study of blood T cell repertoires in COVID-19. Sequenced by immunoSEQ multiplex PCR; TCRdb stores in-frame clones only, minus some. Altogether 150,000 to 200,000 clones are present, around 84% being singletons, with the ten largest covering around 13%. Material: peripheral blood. These receptors originate from an older woman with COVID-19, enrolled during active disease.

This rearrangement joins TRBV7-6 to TRBJ1-2; 8 bases agree with TRBD1. J was trimmed by 7 bases and V by 1 base; bases with no gene match: 5. CDR1 and CDR2 from the germline V gene are SGHVS and FNYEAQ. The CDR3 is 14 amino acids. CDR3 sequence (DNA): TGTGCCAGCAGCTTAGGGCAGGGGGCAAGTGGCTACACCTTC. It specifies CASSLGQGASGYTF.

V gene TRBV5-4 combines with J gene TRBJ2-1; D possibly corresponds to TRBD2 (6 bases). The CDR3 contains 14 residues. Germline CDR1 is SGHNT and CDR2 is YYREEE (reference sequence). The V gene lost 4 bases and the J gene lost 7 bases, with 15 bases spanning the gap. The CDR3 DNA reads TGTGCCAGCAGCCTATTGGGACTCCTTAATGAGCAGTTCTTC. It codes for CASSLLGLLNEQFF. Filled out from reference TRBV5-4 and TRBJ2-1, the complete variable domain reads ETGVTQSPTHLIKTRGQQVTLRCSSQSGHNTVSWYQQALGQGPQFIFQYYREEENGRGNFPPRFSGLQFPNYSSELNVNALELDDSALYLCASSLLGLLNEQFFGPGTRLTVL.

V is TRBV7-3 and J is TRBJ1-1, with D uncertain. Trimming left V 1 base short and J 4 bases short, with 13 bases between. The CDR3 has 15 residues. CDR1 and CDR2 (germline): SGHTA, FQGTGA. CDR3 amino acids: CASSLRSQPGTEAFF. CDR3 DNA: TGTGCCAGCAGCTTAAGGTCCCAGCCGGGCACTGAAGCTTTCTTT. The full variable domain, rest sourced from reference TRBV7-3 and TRBJ1-1, is GAGVSQTPSNKVTEKGKYVELRCDPISGHTALYWYRQSLGQGPEFLIYFQGTGAADDSGLPNDRFFAVRPEGSVSTLKIQRTERGDSAVYLCASSLRSQPGTEAFFGQGTRLTVV.

The V gene is TRBV6-4, the J gene TRBJ1-1; tentative D call: TRBD1 (6 bases). The CDR3 consists of 12 residues. Germline values: CDR1 MRHNA, CDR2 SNTAGT. Trimming removed 2 bases from V and 10 bases from J, with 11 bases in between. The CDR3: CASSDPQGTAFF. For the CDR3, the DNA is TGTGCCAGCAGTGACCCTCAGGGGACAGCTTTCTTT.

The chain recombines TRBV27 with TRBJ2-1; the match to TRBD2 covers 7 bases. Germline V gives CDR1 MNHEY, CDR2 SMNVEV (reference sequence). CDR3 size: 14 residues. The trim removed 5 bases at V and 10 bases at J, leaving 11 bases unmatched. The CDR3 sequence is CASSNQLAKGEQFF. The CDR3 DNA reads TGTGCCAGCAGTAACCAACTAGCGAAGGGAGAGCAGTTCTTC.